The 25 T cell receptor beta chains in this list originate from one sample, sequenced in a study of beta chain features in type 1 diabetes. Study-wide results and limits: Shortening that was moderate but significant affected the TCRB CDR3s of Type 1 diabetes patients in all four CD4+ subsets.

Every isolated RNA sample was fully reverse transcribed, so sequencing captured expressed TCRB transcripts. Sequencing used immunoSEQ multiplex PCR; TCRdb keeps in-frame clones, though not all of them. This table holds nearly 700,000 clones, about an eighth found once. No antigens are known for them. Sequenced sample: naive CD4+ T cells from blood. Receptors originate from a man aged 18 to 29 with type 1 diabetes.

The CDR3 DNA reads as TGTGCCAGCAGTGAATTTGTGAACGACAATCAGCCCCAGCATTTT. Translating it yields CASSEFVNDNQPQHF. This rearrangement joins TRBV25-1 to TRBJ1-5, with unresolved D. The V gene lost 1 base and the J gene lost 3 bases, with 10 bases spanning the gap. The CDR3 sequence is 15 residues long. Germline V gene sequence: CDR1 MGHDK, CDR2 SYGVNS.

The chain uses TRBV19 and TRBJ2-5, with D tentatively TRBD1 (6 bases). The germline V gene encodes CDR1 LNHDA and CDR2 SQIVND (reference sequence). This CDR3 is built from 14 residues. Trimming took 4 bases from V and 1 from J, leaving 10 bases between them. CDR3 protein: CASSKPGAQETQYF. Written as DNA, the CDR3 is TGTGCCAGTAGTAAGCCAGGGGCCCAAGAGACCCAGTACTTC.

This clone appeared a few times. The rearrangement uses TRBV29-1 and TRBJ2-7; TRBD1 aligns across 9 bases. CDR3 length equals 13 residues. Germline CDR1 is SQVTM and CDR2 is ANQGSEA. With V trimmed by 3 bases and J by 3 bases, 3 bases remained unmatched. CDR3 residues: CSVDAGQGYEQYF. CDR3 nucleotide sequence: TGCAGCGTTGACGCGGGACAGGGCTACGAGCAGTACTTC.

This clone was detected a few times. The chain uses TRBV25-1 and TRBJ1-3, with D unclear. The CDR3 sequence is 13 residues long. From germline, CDR1 is MGHDK and CDR2 SYGVNS. The V and J ends lost 8 bases and 4 bases respectively, with 12 bases between them. CDR3 sequence (DNA): TGTGCCAGCTTGGCGGCATCCGGAAACACCATATATTTT. Translation: CASLAASGNTIYF.

This clone was recorded a few times. This chain joins TRBV28 and TRBJ2-3; tentative D call: TRBD1 (6 bases). V lost 1 base, J lost 0 bases, and 14 bases lay in between. This CDR3 spans 17 amino acids. From germline, CDR1 is MDHEN and CDR2 SYDVKM. The CDR3 sequence: CASSLLTGTQSTDTQYF. As DNA, the CDR3 is TGTGCCAGCAGTTTATTGACAGGAACCCAAAGCACAGATACGCAGTATTTT.

This clone came up a few times. The chain carries TRBV30 and TRBJ2-7; possible D gene TRBD1, 8 bases. Trimming left V 3 bases short and J 7 bases short, with 16 bases between. Germline CDR1 and CDR2: GTSNPN and SVGIG (reference sequence). This CDR3 is built from 13 residues. In DNA form, the CDR3 reads TGTGCCTGGAGCACAGGGGGGGGCCGAGAGCAGTACTTC. This translates into CAWSTGGGREQYF.

In its sample, this clone was seen a few times. This chain joins TRBV7-8 and TRBJ2-5; 8 bases agree with TRBD1. The CDR3 runs 16 residues. V was clipped by 4 bases and J by 6 bases; unmatched bases: 13. Germline-derived CDR1 and CDR2 are SGHVS and FQNEAQ. CDR3 residues: CASSSMGDRQGKTQYF. The CDR3 DNA sequence: TGTGCCAGCAGCTCCATGGGGGACAGGCAAGGCAAGACCCAGTACTTC.

The chain joins TRBV27 to TRBJ1-5; D is uncertain. V lost 6 bases and J 0 bases, leaving 9 bases between the germline ends. The CDR3 has 14 amino acids. Germline CDR1 is MNHEY and CDR2 is SMNVEV (reference sequence). CDR3 in DNA: TGTGCCAGCAGCTATAAATCTAGCAATCAGCCCCAGCATTTT. Protein product: CASSYKSSNQPQHF.

The sample holds a few counts of this clone. The rearrangement uses TRBV29-1 and TRBJ1-1, with D maybe TRBD1 (5 bases). CDR3 size: 14 residues. Trimming left V 3 bases short and J 4 bases short, with 15 bases between. The V gene's germline CDR1 is SQVTM and CDR2 ANQGSEA. The CDR3 DNA follows: TGCAGCGTTGAGGTCCCAGGGTATAGCACTGAAGCTTTCTTT. It is translated as CSVEVPGYSTEAFF.

This clone came up once. This chain links TRBV5-1 with TRBJ1-4; D not resolved. The V and J ends lost 4 bases and 8 bases respectively, with 6 bases between them. The CDR3 is 11 residues long. Germline CDR1 SGHRS, CDR2 YFSETQ. CDR3 bases: TGCGCCAGCAGCCCGGGGGAAAAACTGTTTTTT. Translation: CASSPGEKLFF.

The genes are TRBV18 and TRBJ1-1; D is unclear. V was pared by 2 bases and J by 4 bases, with 8 bases between. This CDR3 spans 13 amino acids. Germline values: CDR1 KGHSH, CDR2 LQKENI. CDR3 region: CASSPGSSTEAFF. Written as DNA, the CDR3 is TGTGCCAGCTCACCAGGTTCCAGCACTGAAGCTTTCTTT. The whole variable domain, remainder taken from reference TRBV18 and TRBJ1-1, is NAGVMQNPRHLVRRRGQEARLRCSPMKGHSHVYWYRQLPEEGLKFMVYLQKENIIDESGMPKERFSAEFPKEGPSILRIQQVVRGDSAAYFCASSPGSSTEAFFGQGTRLTVV.

The chain is built from TRBV6-5 and TRBJ1-1; the D is unclear. Trimming removed 8 bases from V and 1 base from J, with 11 bases in between. The germline CDR1 and CDR2 sequences are MNHEY and SVGAGI. The CDR3 runs 13 residues. The CDR3: CASGQYQNTEAFF. CDR3 DNA: TGTGCCAGCGGGCAATATCAGAACACTGAAGCTTTCTTT.

Notes on this clone: Other DNA sequences in the sample encode the same CDR3. This sequence joins TRBV5-1 and TRBJ1-5, with D perhaps matching TRBD1 (5 bases). CDR3 length: 14 residues. Trimming removed 0 bases at V and 1 base at J, with 5 bases between. CDR1 SGHRS and CDR2 YFSETQ come from the germline V gene. The chain's CDR3 is CASSLGGSNQPQHF. CDR3 bases: TGCGCCAGCAGCTTGGGGGGGAGCAATCAGCCCCAGCATTTT.

The V and J genes are TRBV28 and TRBJ2-7; D remains unclear. CDR1 MDHEN and CDR2 SYDVKM come from the germline V gene. V lost 3 bases, J lost 3 bases, and 9 bases lay in between. The CDR3 is made up of 13 amino acids. The CDR3 reads CASSFPLIYEQYF. The CDR3 nucleotides read TGTGCCAGCAGTTTTCCACTCATCTACGAGCAGTACTTC.

V gene TRBV4-1 combines with J gene TRBJ1-2; D is unclear. Germline CDR1 and CDR2: MGHRA and YSYEKL. The CDR3 covers 14 residues. V lost 5 bases to trimming and J lost 0 bases, with 10 bases between them. CDR3 sequence (DNA): TGCGCCAGCAGCAAGAGGACGCCTAACTATGGCTACACCTTC. Protein: CASSKRTPNYGYTF.

This chain connects TRBV30 to TRBJ2-3, with 7 bases lining up with TRBD2. Germline V gene sequence: CDR1 GTSNPN, CDR2 SVGIG (reference sequence). With 3 bases clipped from V and 0 bases from J, the junction kept 9 bases outside the gene matches. CDR3 length: 16 residues. The CDR3 DNA follows: TGTGCCTGGAGAAGGCGGGGGTTATCTAGCACAGATACGCAGTATTTT. Translation gives CAWRRRGLSSTDTQYF.

Here the CDR3 DNA reads TGTGCCAGCTCACCGGCTGCTGGCATGATCTATGGCTACACCTTC. This encodes CASSPAAGMIYGYTF. The chain is built from TRBV18 and TRBJ1-2; unclear D gene. The CDR3 loop spans 15 amino acids. Germline V gives CDR1 KGHSH, CDR2 LQKENI. V lost 3 bases to trimming and J lost 4 bases, with 15 bases between them.

The sample holds a few counts of this clone. This chain uses TRBV12-5 with TRBJ2-1; D not certain. Germline CDR1 LGHNT, CDR2 FRNRAP. This CDR3 contains 16 residues. Trimming cost V 0 bases and J 3 bases, with 12 bases left between them. The DNA for the CDR3 is TGTGCTAGTGGTTTGGTACTAAGCGAAAACTACAATGAGCAGTTCTTC. Protein product: CASGLVLSENYNEQFF.

This clone has just a few counts. The rearrangement uses TRBV12-5 and TRBJ2-7, with TRBD2 identical over 8 bases. With 4 bases clipped from V and 4 bases from J, the junction kept 6 bases outside the gene matches. The germline gives CDR1 LGHNT, CDR2 FRNRAP. CDR3 length: 14 residues. The CDR3 protein is CASGSGGAEYEQYF. The CDR3 nucleotides read TGTGCTAGTGGTTCCGGGGGGGCGGAATACGAGCAGTACTTC.

This clone came up a few times. In DNA, the CDR3 is TGTGCCAGCAGGGGGGGCCACGGAGAGACCCAGTACTTC. Translated, it gives CASRGGHGETQYF. The chain is built from TRBV2 and TRBJ2-5; tentatively, D is TRBD1 or TRBD2 (6 bases each). V was cut by 6 bases and J by 4 bases, with 12 bases left in between. The CDR3 totals 13 residues. Germline V CDR1 and CDR2: SNHLY, FYNNEI. The full variable domain, in which reference TRBV2 and TRBJ2-5 provide the parts outside the CDR3, is EPEVTQTPSHQVTQMGQEVILRCVPISNHLYFYWYRQILGQKVEFLVSFYNNEISEKSEIFDDQFSVERPDGSNFTLKIRSTKLEDSAMYFCASRGGHGETQYFGPGTRLLVL.

The rearrangement joins TRBV6-5 to TRBJ2-2; D is ambiguous. The CDR3 contains 11 residues. CDR1 MNHEY and CDR2 SVGAGI come from the germline V gene. V lost 5 bases, J lost 5 bases, and 3 bases lay in between. The CDR3 DNA sequence: TGTGCCAGCAGTAGAACCGGGGAGCTGTTTTTT. Translation: CASSRTGELFF.

This clone was seen a few times. V gene TRBV29-1 combines with J gene TRBJ1-2, with D unresolved. V was cut by 4 bases and J by 8 bases, with 11 bases left in between. The CDR3 consists of 11 residues. CDR1 SQVTM and CDR2 ANQGSEA come from the germline V gene. For the CDR3, the DNA is TGCAGCGTTGGAACGGCGACGGGCTACACCTTC. Protein sequence: CSVGTATGYTF.

The genes are TRBV6-1 and TRBJ2-7; a weak D match, TRBD1 (6 bases). Trimming cost V 1 base and J 4 bases, with 11 bases left between them. This CDR3 spans 14 amino acids. Germline V CDR1 and CDR2: MNHNS, SASEGT. CDR3 sequence: CASSEVPGVYEQYF. Written as DNA, the CDR3 is TGTGCCAGCAGTGAAGTTCCAGGGGTATACGAGCAGTACTTC.

The chain employs TRBV5-6 and TRBJ1-1; possibly TRBD1 for D (5 bases). Trimming stripped 4 bases from V and 1 base from J, with 14 bases between. CDR1 and CDR2 (germline): SGHDT, YYEEEE. The CDR3 loop spans 15 amino acids. CDR3 sequence (DNA): TGTGCCAGCAGCCTACCGGGGACTGCGAACACTGAAGCTTTCTTT. Protein: CASSLPGTANTEAFF.

This clone was seen a few times. The chain couples TRBV6-1 to TRBJ2-2, with D tentatively TRBD1 (6 bases). Per the germline V gene, CDR1 is MNHNS and CDR2 is SASEGT. The CDR3 spans 15 residues. Trimming removed 7 bases from V and 2 bases from J, with 14 bases in between. As DNA, the CDR3 is TGTGCCAGCAACCCACAGGGCCTTAACACCGGGGAGCTGTTTTTT. It yields the protein CASNPQGLNTGELFF.